This T cell receptor (beta chain) is from a study of PD-1 blockade in classical Hodgkin lymphoma. With no exception, relapse followed autologous stem cell transplantation in all patients, and brentuximab vedotin exposure varied. The V gene end was trimmed by 3 bases and the J gene end by 7 bases; junction bases not matched to a gene: 5. The V gene's germline CDR1 is ENHRY and CDR2 SYGVKD. The CDR3 length is 14 residues. Measured with immunoSEQ multiplex PCR; TCRdb has only the in-frame clones, and not every one. The sample has more than 11,000 clones, approximately 77% seen once; the top ten hold 24%.

This chain joins TRBV10-3 and TRBJ2-2; 7 bases match TRBD1. This clonotype was obtained from a human donor with classical Hodgkin lymphoma. This material consisted of peripheral blood mononuclear cells (PBMCs), taken at baseline. The CDR3 here is CAISDEGAGGELFF. Here the CDR3 DNA reads TGTGCCATCAGTGACGAGGGGGCCGGCGGGGAGCTGTTTTTT.